The 25 T cell receptor beta chains below were found in one sample sequenced in a study of Ad26.COV2.S vaccination and SARS-CoV-2 variants. The treatment here: roughly 19 received Ad26.COV2.S at low or high dose, single or two shots; 5 received placebo; per-sample allocation not given. Collection of samples fell on day 63 after the first vaccine or placebo injection. This table comes from immunoSEQ multiplex PCR, and its TCRdb copy is limited to in-frame clones, with some not included. The table includes about 440,000 clones, roughly 87% detected once. Source: peripheral blood, taken in a trial of Ad26.COV2.S vaccine versus placebo. Receptor source: a person aged 18-60 years who received the Ad26.COV2.S COVID-19 vaccine or a placebo.

Only one count was recorded for this clone. Germline is not matched at one junction end, which may reflect a read error. The chain joins TRBV6-2 or TRBV6-3 to TRBJ2-4; no reliable D call. The CDR3 length is 15 residues. Germline V gene sequence: CDR1 MNHEY, CDR2 SVGEGT. For the CDR3, the DNA is TGTGCCAGCAGTGACCCCCCACAAGCCAGAAACATTCAGTACTTC. Its translation is CASSDPPQARNIQYF.

The J gene is TRBJ1-1, the V gene TRBV28, with unresolved D. The germline CDR1 and CDR2 sequences are MDHEN and SYDVKM. The CDR3 is 12 amino acids. The V end was cut by 8 bases, the J end by 4 bases, with 11 bases between. The CDR3 loop is CASWVFATEAFF. The CDR3 region has the DNA TGTGCCAGCTGGGTATTCGCCACTGAAGCTTTCTTT.

V usage is TRBV7-2 and J usage is TRBJ2-1; weak D call: TRBD2 (5 bases). V was trimmed by 5 bases and J by 5 bases, leaving 16 bases between them. The length of the CDR3 is 15 residues. CDR1 and CDR2 (germline): SGHTA, FQGNSA. The CDR3: CASSPGGSFHNEQFF. Here the CDR3 DNA reads TGTGCCAGCAGCCCAGGTGGGAGCTTTCACAATGAGCAGTTCTTC.

DNA of the CDR3: TGTGCCAGCAGCGTAGGTGGTATCGGTCCAGATACGCAGTATTTT. The encoded protein is CASSVGGIGPDTQYF. The V gene is TRBV9, the J gene TRBJ2-3; D gene unclear. CDR3 length equals 15 residues. V lost 0 bases and J lost 4, with 12 bases in between. The germline V gene encodes CDR1 SGDLS and CDR2 YYNGEE.

This chain joins TRBV19 and TRBJ2-2; a weak D match, TRBD1 (6 bases). Trimming took 7 bases from V and 5 from J, leaving 11 bases between them. CDR1 and CDR2 (germline): LNHDA, SQIVND (reference sequence). The CDR3 is made up of 13 amino acids. This CDR3 is CASTPGATGELFF. The CDR3 region has the DNA TGTGCCAGTACTCCAGGGGCGACCGGGGAGCTGTTTTTT.

The chain combines TRBV9 with TRBJ2-7, with 11 bases that match TRBD2. The V segment lost 0 bases and the J segment 6 bases; nucleotides outside the gene matches: 5. CDR1 is SGDLS and CDR2 is YYNGEE in the germline V gene. CDR3 size: 15 residues. Here the CDR3 reads CASSVVDSGRGEQYF. The CDR3 nucleotides are TGTGCCAGCAGCGTAGTAGATAGCGGGAGGGGCGAGCAGTACTTC.

The chain combines TRBV5-5 with TRBJ1-2, with D hard to call. Trimming removed 0 bases at V and 7 bases at J, with 7 bases between. This CDR3 is 12 amino acids long. CDR1 and CDR2 (germline): SGHKS, YYEKEE (reference sequence). Here the CDR3 reads CASSLETGGYTF. The CDR3 nucleotides read TGTGCCAGCAGCTTGGAGACGGGTGGCTACACCTTC. The complete variable domain, with remaining parts taken from reference TRBV5-5 and TRBJ1-2, reads DAGVTQSPTHLIKTRGQQVTLRCSPISGHKSVSWYQQVLGQGPQFIFQYYEKEERGRGNFPDRFSARQFPNYSSELNVNALLLGDSALYLCASSLETGGYTFGSGTRLTVV.

V is TRBV23-1 and J is TRBJ1-2; tentatively, D is TRBD1 (6 bases). TRBV23-1 is an open reading frame whose function is uncertain. The CDR3 extends over 14 amino acids. V was trimmed by 4 bases and J by 4 bases, leaving 13 bases between them. CDR3 protein: CASSPTGPFYGYTF. CDR3 nucleotide sequence: TGCGCCAGCAGTCCGACAGGCCCGTTCTATGGCTACACCTTC.

The sample holds a few counts of this clone. The rearrangement joins TRBV12-3 or TRBV12-4 to TRBJ2-3; either TRBD1 or TRBD2 may fit D (5 bases each). The CDR3 has 13 amino acids. Trimming left V 5 bases short and J 4 bases short, with 10 bases between. CDR3 in DNA: TGTGCCAGCAGTCTGTCGGGACCAGATACGCAGTATTTT. Encoded protein: CASSLSGPDTQYF.

This chain joins TRBV28 and TRBJ1-4, with D unresolved. Germline V CDR1 and CDR2: MDHEN, SYDVKM. This CDR3 is built from 15 residues. V was cut by 4 bases and J by 0 bases, with 9 bases left in between. CDR3 nucleotides: TGTGCCAGCAGTTCCCTCAGAGCAACTAATGAAAAACTGTTTTTT. Translation gives CASSSLRATNEKLFF.

This clone was seen repeatedly, ten times or more. The chain carries TRBV25-1 and TRBJ2-1; TRBD2 is a possible D gene (7 bases). V gave up 3 bases and J gave up 8 bases, with 20 bases separating them. This CDR3 comprises 16 residues. Germline V gene sequence: CDR1 MGHDK, CDR2 SYGVNS. The CDR3 region is CASSDSQRGRAHEQFF. CDR3 bases: TGTGCCAGCAGTGATTCCCAAAGGGGGAGGGCGCATGAGCAGTTCTTC.

The chain has TRBV15 and TRBJ2-1; D unresolved. The CDR3 runs to 11 residues. CDR1 and CDR2 from the germline V gene are LNHNV and YYDKDF (reference sequence). Trimming left V 5 bases short and J 8 bases short, with 7 bases between. CDR3 coding DNA: TGTGCCACCAGCGGTCATCATGAGCAGTTCTTC. It is translated as CATSGHHEQFF.

The chain is built from TRBV9 and TRBJ2-4; tentative D call: TRBD1 (6 bases). V was cut by 4 bases and J by 1 base, with 12 bases left in between. CDR3 size: 15 residues. CDR1 is SGDLS, CDR2 YYNGEE, per germline. The CDR3 spells CASSTNRVAKNIQYF. The DNA of the CDR3 is TGTGCCAGCAGCACGAACAGGGTTGCCAAAAACATTCAGTACTTC.

The V and J genes are TRBV19 and TRBJ2-4, with 8 bases identical to TRBD2. Germline lookup yields CDR1 LNHDA and CDR2 SQIVND (reference sequence). The CDR3 contains 13 residues. With V trimmed by 5 bases and J by 7 bases, 4 bases remained unmatched. The CDR3 DNA follows: TGTGCCAGTAGTGCCCGGGAGGGGAACATTCAGTACTTC. Protein: CASSAREGNIQYF.

The gene calls are TRBV23-1 and TRBJ2-3, with D maybe TRBD1 (5 bases). TRBV23-1 is noted as an ORF with a role that remains uncertain. V lost 3 bases, J lost 6 bases, and 10 bases lay in between. The CDR3 has 13 amino acids. The CDR3 nucleotides read TGCGCCAGCAGTCAGTTGACAGTTGATACGCAGTATTTT. Its protein is CASSQLTVDTQYF.

This sequence joins TRBV18 and TRBJ2-2; the D gene could be TRBD1 or TRBD2 (5 bases each). CDR1 and CDR2 (germline): KGHSH, LQKENI. The V gene lost 6 bases and the J gene lost 2 bases, with 13 bases spanning the gap. The CDR3 has 15 amino acids. For the CDR3, the DNA is TGTGCCAGCTCCCCGGGACGCATAAACACCGGGGAGCTGTTTTTT. It codes for CASSPGRINTGELFF.

This clone came up once. V usage is TRBV19 and J usage is TRBJ2-1; 7 nucleotides match TRBD1. J was trimmed by 5 bases and V by 3 bases; bases with no gene match: 10. The CDR3 is 16 amino acids. Germline loops: CDR1 LNHDA, CDR2 SQIVND (reference sequence). The CDR3 region is CASSIRADRTNNEQFF. The CDR3 bases are TGTGCCAGTAGTATCCGGGCGGACAGGACCAACAATGAGCAGTTCTTC.

V usage is TRBV24-1 and J usage is TRBJ1-3, with D unclear. Germline lookup yields CDR1 KGHDR and CDR2 SFDVKD. With 4 bases removed from V and 3 bases from J, the gap between germline ends came to 6 bases. This CDR3 region has 13 residues. CDR3 loop: CATSDRDGNTIYF. The CDR3 coding sequence is TGTGCCACCAGTGACCGGGATGGAAACACCATATATTTT.

This clone occurred a few times. The chain employs TRBV7-2 and TRBJ2-3; no reliable D call. V was clipped by 4 bases and J by 2 bases, with 1 base between them. CDR1 is SGHTA and CDR2 is FQGNSA in the germline V gene. The CDR3 consists of 11 residues. CDR3 in DNA: TGTGCCAGCAGCTACACAGATACGCAGTATTTT. Translated, it gives CASSYTDTQYF.

The chain is built from TRBV14 and TRBJ2-3; the D is unclear. Deletions cut 2 bases from V and 10 bases from J, with 13 bases between. Germline CDR1 SGHDN, CDR2 FVKESK. The CDR3 has 13 residues. Here the CDR3 DNA reads TGTGCCAGCAGCCAAACTGGGTCATACCCGCAGTATTTT. Translated, it gives CASSQTGSYPQYF.

The rearrangement links TRBV9 to TRBJ2-1; 9 bases are a match to TRBD2. V lost 3 bases and J lost 0; bases outside the gene matches: 1. This CDR3 spans 15 amino acids. The germline CDR1 and CDR2 sequences are SGDLS and YYNGEE. The CDR3 protein is CASSGSGSSYNEQFF. The CDR3 region has the DNA TGTGCCAGCAGCGGTAGCGGGAGCTCCTACAATGAGCAGTTCTTC. The full variable domain, rest sourced from reference TRBV9 and TRBJ2-1, is DSGVTQTPKHLITATGQRVTLRCSPRSGDLSVYWYQQSLDQGLQFLIQYYNGEERAKGNILERFSAQQFPDLHSELNLSSLELGDSALYFCASSGSGSSYNEQFFGPGTRLTVL.

The gene calls are TRBV6-5 and TRBJ1-2; tentative D call: TRBD1 (6 bases). The CDR3 consists of 14 residues. Deletions cut 2 bases from V and 4 bases from J, with 11 bases between. Germline CDR1 and CDR2: MNHEY and SVGAGI. CDR3: CASSYRGIGYGYTF. Written as DNA, the CDR3 is TGTGCCAGCAGTTACAGGGGGATTGGCTATGGCTACACCTTC.

The chain employs TRBV27 and TRBJ1-1, with D possibly being TRBD1 (5 bases). The V end was cut by 6 bases, the J end by 7 bases, with 12 bases between. CDR1 is MNHEY and CDR2 is SMNVEV in the germline V gene (reference sequence). The CDR3 is 12 amino acids. The CDR3 DNA reads as TGTGCCAGCAGATTCCGGGGGGGTGAAGCTTTCTTT. Translation gives CASRFRGGEAFF.

This sequence joins TRBV5-6 and TRBJ2-5; 11 bases match TRBD2. V lost 0 bases to trimming and J lost 2 bases; unmatched junction nucleotides: 3. This CDR3 comprises 16 residues. CDR1 and CDR2 (germline): SGHDT, YYEEEE. The CDR3 DNA reads as TGTGCCAGCAGCTTGGGGACTAGCGGGCGTCAAGAGACCCAGTACTTC. Translation: CASSLGTSGRQETQYF.

This sequence joins TRBV4-1 and TRBJ1-4, with D tentatively TRBD1 (5 bases). The CDR3 contains 19 residues. In germline, CDR1 is MGHRA, CDR2 YSYEKL. V was trimmed by 4 bases and J by 0 bases, leaving 21 bases between them. CDR3 in amino acids: CASSPRRQGSSATNEKLFF. Written as DNA, the CDR3 is TGCGCCAGCAGCCCAAGACGGCAGGGATCATCGGCAACTAATGAAAAACTGTTTTTT.